The rows below give T cell receptor beta chains drawn from one sample of a study of T cell responses to AZD1222 COVID-19 vaccine. Some clones are missing from TCRdb's copy, which holds only in-frame ones; the method was immunoSEQ multiplex PCR. The data hold about 100,000 clones, with more than 75% observed a single time. The sample consisted of peripheral blood, taken on day 0 of MenACWY control vaccination. All receptors derive from an adult in good health. Both conserved end residues are part of each CDR3. Fields, in order: D gene, V gene, J gene, CDR3 length, clone size, CDR3 protein, CDR3 DNA. The D gene is left open where the match is weak. Size tells how often a clone was seen (once, few, many) or the class of an expanded clone, and some rows leave it out.

.	TRBV28	TRBJ2-5	12	.	CASSLQWETQYF	TGTGCCAGCAGTCTCCAGTGGGAGACCCAGTACTTC
TRBD1	TRBV28	TRBJ2-5	17	.	CASNTYIRPTGVETQYF	TGTGCCAGCAACACTTACATCCGCCCGACAGGGGTGGAGACCCAGTACTTC
TRBD1	TRBV7-2	TRBJ1-2	14	.	CASSWDRGDYGYTF	TGTGCCAGCAGCTGGGACAGGGGAGACTATGGCTACACCTTC
.	TRBV29-1	TRBJ1-2	13	.	CSALSPTGDGYTF	TGCAGCGCCCTGTCGCCGACAGGCGATGGCTACACCTTC
.	TRBV29-1	TRBJ1-2	14	.	CSVEDLSGSYGYTF	TGCAGCGTTGAAGATCTCTCAGGGAGCTATGGCTACACCTTC
.	TRBV10-2	TRBJ1-4	12	.	CASALPGGKLFF	TGCGCCAGCGCACTACCGGGGGGAAAACTGTTTTTT
TRBD2	TRBV7-2	TRBJ2-1	15	.	CASSAMVGRINEQFF	TGTGCCAGCAGCGCCATGGTCGGGAGGATCAATGAGCAGTTCTTC
TRBD1	TRBV5-1	TRBJ1-2	15	.	CASSPMGQGRYGYTF	TGCGCCAGCAGCCCGATGGGACAGGGAAGGTATGGCTACACCTTC
.	TRBV5-4	TRBJ2-5	13	once	CASSLGVQETQYF	TGTGCCAGCAGCTTGGGTGTCCAAGAGACCCAGTACTTC
.	TRBV7-2	TRBJ2-5	14	few	CASSLDLSKETQYF	TGTGCCAGCAGCTTAGATCTATCTAAAGAGACCCAGTACTTC
.	TRBV5-1	TRBJ1-6	14	.	CASSLDFFTSPLHF	TGCGCCAGCAGCCTGGACTTTTTTACGTCACCCCTCCACTTT
.	TRBV12-5	TRBJ2-1	11	.	CASGLYNEQFF	TGTGCTAGTGGTCTATACAATGAGCAGTTCTTC
.	TRBV12-3/TRBV12-4	TRBJ1-2	12	.	CASSLRPEGYTF	TGTGCCAGCAGTCTTCGACCGGAAGGCTACACCTTC
TRBD1	TRBV18	TRBJ1-1	15	few	CASSARQGWGTEAFF	TGTGCCAGCTCGGCGAGACAGGGGTGGGGGACTGAAGCTTTCTTT
TRBD2	TRBV23-1	TRBJ2-1	16	.	CARRRRTSASYNEQFF	TGCGCCAGACGTCGGAGGACTAGCGCGTCCTACAATGAGCAGTTCTTC
TRBD2	TRBV19	TRBJ2-2	16	.	CASSIGLAEYTGELFF	TGTGCCAGTAGTATAGGTCTAGCGGAGTACACCGGGGAGCTGTTTTTT
.	TRBV5-4	TRBJ1-1	14	.	CASRRTLTDTEAFF	TGTGCCAGCAGACGGACCCTTACCGACACTGAAGCTTTCTTT
TRBD2	TRBV5-1	TRBJ2-4	14	once	CASSPRTSGSIQYF	TGCGCCAGCAGCCCCAGGACTAGCGGGAGCATTCAGTACTTC
.	TRBV12-3/TRBV12-4	TRBJ1-2	13	.	CASSSIVSYGYTF	TGTGCCAGCAGTTCCATAGTCAGCTATGGCTACACCTTC
.	TRBV2	TRBJ1-3	15	.	CASTQGQVAGNTIYF	TGTGCCAGCACCCAAGGGCAGGTCGCAGGAAACACCATATATTTT
.	TRBV18	TRBJ2-1	14	.	CASSGLGFEDEQFF	TGTGCCAGCTCAGGGCTGGGGTTCGAGGATGAGCAGTTCTTC
TRBD1	TRBV30	TRBJ1-1	14	.	CAWSKGAGNTEAFF	TGTGCCTGGAGTAAGGGGGCAGGGAACACTGAAGCTTTCTTT
TRBD1	TRBV4-3	TRBJ2-1	14	.	CASSRSRDRNEQFF	TGCGCCAGCAGCCGGTCCCGGGACAGGAATGAGCAGTTCTTC
.	TRBV10-1	TRBJ1-1	14	.	CASTEDRMNTEAFF	TGCGCCAGCACCGAGGACAGAATGAACACTGAAGCTTTCTTT
.	TRBV7-2	TRBJ2-7	13	.	CASSLDSRAEQYF	TGTGCCAGCAGCTTAGATTCTAGGGCCGAGCAGTACTTC